This is a list of T cell receptor beta chains from one sample in a study of cytomegalovirus exposure and HLA in healthy donors. Profiling relied on immunoSEQ multiplex PCR, and the TCRdb table lists in-frame clones only, not all of them. The listing contains some 89,000 clones. The sequencing sample was made of PBMCs. The receptors stem from a woman aged 30 to 39 in good health and CMV-seronegative. The CDR3 runs from the conserved cysteine through the conserved F or W. Fields, in order: J gene, V gene, D gene, clone size, CDR3 DNA, CDR3 protein. A D gene is named only where the DNA matches it firmly. Size tells how often a clone was seen (once, few, many) or the class of an expanded clone, and some rows leave it out.

J gene: TRBJ1-5; V gene: TRBV28; D gene: -; clone size: -; CDR3 DNA: TGTGCCAGCAGTCGCGGGGGGCGGGATAGCAATCAGCCCCAGCATTTT; CDR3 protein: CASSRGGRDSNQPQHF
J gene: TRBJ2-7; V gene: TRBV4-1; D gene: TRBD2; clone size: -; CDR3 DNA: TGCGCCAGCAGCCAAGAAGTGTCAGCGGGAGCCTACGAGCAGTACTTC; CDR3 protein: CASSQEVSAGAYEQYF
J gene: TRBJ2-3; V gene: TRBV18; D gene: -; clone size: -; CDR3 DNA: TGTGCCAGCTCACCACCGGGTAGAGCGGGCGGGGATACGCAGTATTTT; CDR3 protein: CASSPPGRAGGDTQYF
J gene: TRBJ2-3; V gene: TRBV2; D gene: TRBD1; clone size: medium-sized; CDR3 DNA: TGTGCCAGCACCACGGCCCCGGGACAGGGGCCAGATACGCAGTATTTT; CDR3 protein: CASTTAPGQGPDTQYF
J gene: TRBJ2-7; V gene: TRBV11-3; D gene: TRBD1; clone size: -; CDR3 DNA: TGTGCCAGCAGCTTTTCAGGACAGGGGCCCTCGGAGCAGTACTTC; CDR3 protein: CASSFSGQGPSEQYF
J gene: TRBJ1-2; V gene: TRBV7-2; D gene: -; clone size: -; CDR3 DNA: TGTGCCAGCAGCTTCTACCCCCGGGGGGGAGCATATGGCTACACCTTC; CDR3 protein: CASSFYPRGGAYGYTF
J gene: TRBJ1-2; V gene: TRBV2; D gene: TRBD1; clone size: -; CDR3 DNA: TGTGCCAGCACCAAGACAGGGTTTAGTAACTATGGCTACACCTTC; CDR3 protein: CASTKTGFSNYGYTF
J gene: TRBJ2-5; V gene: TRBV28; D gene: TRBD1; clone size: -; CDR3 DNA: TGTGCCAGCAGTTTATATGTGGGGGGACAGGGACAAGAGACCCAGTACTTC; CDR3 protein: CASSLYVGGQGQETQYF
J gene: TRBJ2-7; V gene: TRBV19; D gene: -; clone size: -; CDR3 DNA: TGTGCCAGTAGTATTTTGAACAGCTACGAGCAGTACTTC; CDR3 protein: CASSILNSYEQYF
J gene: TRBJ1-5; V gene: TRBV7-2; D gene: -; clone size: -; CDR3 DNA: TGTGCCAGCAGCCTATCCCACAGTCTGGAAAATCAGCCCCAGCATTTT; CDR3 protein: CASSLSHSLENQPQHF
J gene: TRBJ1-1; V gene: TRBV19; D gene: -; clone size: -; CDR3 DNA: TGTGCCAGTAGTATGACTGGAGTTACTGAAGCTTTCTTT; CDR3 protein: CASSMTGVTEAFF
J gene: TRBJ2-3; V gene: TRBV19; D gene: TRBD2; clone size: -; CDR3 DNA: TGTGCCAGTAGTAGGGGGACTAGCGGGTACACAGATACGCAGTATTTT; CDR3 protein: CASSRGTSGYTDTQYF
J gene: TRBJ2-3; V gene: TRBV7-9; D gene: TRBD2; clone size: -; CDR3 DNA: TGTGCCAGCAGCCCACCCCTCGGAGCGGGATGGATGGCAGATACGCAGTATTTT; CDR3 protein: CASSPPLGAGWMADTQYF
J gene: TRBJ2-7; V gene: TRBV19; D gene: -; clone size: -; CDR3 DNA: TGTGCCAGTACCACGAGGAACCCTCCCTACGAGCAGTACTTC; CDR3 protein: CASTTRNPPYEQYF
J gene: TRBJ2-7; V gene: TRBV10-3; D gene: TRBD1; clone size: -; CDR3 DNA: TGTGCCATCAAACCGGGACAGGGGGCTGGCGAGCAGTACTTC; CDR3 protein: CAIKPGQGAGEQYF
J gene: TRBJ2-7; V gene: TRBV6-5; D gene: TRBD1; clone size: -; CDR3 DNA: TGTGCCAGCAGTTCCCGGACAGGGATCCACGAGCAGTACTTC; CDR3 protein: CASSSRTGIHEQYF
J gene: TRBJ2-1; V gene: TRBV7-8; D gene: -; clone size: -; CDR3 DNA: TGTGCCAGCAGCTTAGCGGCGGGGCAGTTTAATGAGCAGTTCTTC; CDR3 protein: CASSLAAGQFNEQFF
J gene: TRBJ2-5; V gene: TRBV19; D gene: TRBD1; clone size: -; CDR3 DNA: TGTGCCAGTAGGGACAGGGGAGAGACCCAGTACTTC; CDR3 protein: CASRDRGETQYF
J gene: TRBJ2-2; V gene: TRBV9; D gene: TRBD2; clone size: -; CDR3 DNA: TGTGCCAGCAGCGTAGCACTAGCGGGAAACACCGGGGAGCTGTTTTTT; CDR3 protein: CASSVALAGNTGELFF
J gene: TRBJ2-2; V gene: TRBV5-1; D gene: -; clone size: -; CDR3 DNA: TGCGCCAGCAGCTTAGCGCCCGGGGAGCTGTTTTTT; CDR3 protein: CASSLAPGELFF
J gene: TRBJ1-2; V gene: TRBV12-1; D gene: -; clone size: -; CDR3 DNA: TGTGCCAGCAGCTTTGCCCACCGGGTGGACTATGGCTACACCTTC; CDR3 protein: CASSFAHRVDYGYTF
J gene: TRBJ2-2; V gene: TRBV5-6; D gene: TRBD2; clone size: -; CDR3 DNA: TGTGCCAGCAGCTGGGGACTAGCGGGCGCGACCGGGGAGCTGTTTTTT; CDR3 protein: CASSWGLAGATGELFF
J gene: TRBJ2-5; V gene: TRBV30; D gene: -; clone size: -; CDR3 DNA: TGTGCCTGGAGTCAAGCTTCAGGCGAGACCCAGTACTTC; CDR3 protein: CAWSQASGETQYF
J gene: TRBJ2-5; V gene: TRBV2; D gene: -; clone size: -; CDR3 DNA: TGTGCCAGCCAGATAGCGCCGAGAGAGACCCAGTACTTC; CDR3 protein: CASQIAPRETQYF
J gene: TRBJ2-6; V gene: TRBV27; D gene: TRBD2; clone size: -; CDR3 DNA: TGTGCCAGCAGCTACACTGGGGGGGTTGGGGCCAACGTCCTGACTTTC; CDR3 protein: CASSYTGGVGANVLTF
J gene: TRBJ2-7; V gene: TRBV5-1; D gene: -; clone size: -; CDR3 DNA: TGCGCCAGCAGCTTCGGGTCTACACCCTACGAGCAGTACTTC; CDR3 protein: CASSFGSTPYEQYF
J gene: TRBJ1-1; V gene: TRBV4-1; D gene: TRBD1; clone size: -; CDR3 DNA: TGCGCCAGCAGCCAAGGTCCGGGACAGGGGGCGTCAATGAACACTGAAGCTTTCTTT; CDR3 protein: CASSQGPGQGASMNTEAFF
J gene: TRBJ2-7; V gene: TRBV10-2; D gene: TRBD1; clone size: -; CDR3 DNA: TGCGCCAGCTTTTCCCCCTATCGCGGACAGGGGACCTACGAGCAGTACTTC; CDR3 protein: CASFSPYRGQGTYEQYF
J gene: TRBJ2-1; V gene: TRBV7-3; D gene: -; clone size: -; CDR3 DNA: TGTGCCAGCAGCTTAACGAGGAGAGAGCGCAATGAGCAGTTCTTC; CDR3 protein: CASSLTRRERNEQFF
J gene: TRBJ1-6; V gene: TRBV27; D gene: TRBD1; clone size: -; CDR3 DNA: TGTGCCAGCAGTCCCCTGGAGCAGGGGGGAGAGGGACCCCTCCACTTT; CDR3 protein: CASSPLEQGGEGPLHF
J gene: TRBJ2-1; V gene: TRBV4-2; D gene: TRBD2; clone size: -; CDR3 DNA: TGTGCCAGCAGCCAAGATCGCGGGACTAGCGGGGTGTTGGTCGACGAGCAGTTCTTC; CDR3 protein: CASSQDRGTSGVLVDEQFF
J gene: TRBJ2-1; V gene: TRBV6-1; D gene: -; clone size: -; CDR3 DNA: TGTGCCAGCAGTGAAGCCTTTCTAGGGGGGGACTACAATGAGCAGTTCTTC; CDR3 protein: CASSEAFLGGDYNEQFF
J gene: TRBJ2-6; V gene: TRBV11-2; D gene: -; clone size: -; CDR3 DNA: TGTGCCAGCAGCTTTCACTCCTACCCTGGGGCCAACGTCCTGACTTTC; CDR3 protein: CASSFHSYPGANVLTF
J gene: TRBJ2-5; V gene: TRBV7-2; D gene: TRBD1; clone size: -; CDR3 DNA: TGTGCCAGCAGCATACTAGGGACAGTCCAAGAGACCCAGTACTTC; CDR3 protein: CASSILGTVQETQYF
J gene: TRBJ2-3; V gene: TRBV28; D gene: -; clone size: -; CDR3 DNA: TGTGCCAGCAGTTCCAGGACAGTACTCACAGATACGCAGTATTTT; CDR3 protein: CASSSRTVLTDTQYF
J gene: TRBJ2-3; V gene: TRBV5-6; D gene: TRBD2; clone size: -; CDR3 DNA: TGTGCCAGCAGCTTGGAGGGACTAGCTTCAGATACGCAGTATTTT; CDR3 protein: CASSLEGLASDTQYF
J gene: TRBJ1-2; V gene: TRBV5-4; D gene: TRBD1; clone size: -; CDR3 DNA: TGTGCCAGCAGCGAGGGACAGACTAACTATGGCTACACCTTC; CDR3 protein: CASSEGQTNYGYTF
J gene: TRBJ2-7; V gene: TRBV5-1; D gene: -; clone size: -; CDR3 DNA: TGCGCCAGCAGCTTGGTGGATGGGAGTGACGAGCAGTACTTC; CDR3 protein: CASSLVDGSDEQYF
J gene: TRBJ2-2; V gene: TRBV15; D gene: TRBD1; clone size: -; CDR3 DNA: TGTGCCACCAGCAGTAAGGACAGGGGTGGGACCGGGGAGCTGTTTTTT; CDR3 protein: CATSSKDRGGTGELFF
J gene: TRBJ2-1; V gene: TRBV9; D gene: -; clone size: -; CDR3 DNA: TGTGCCAGCAGCATAGCAGATGAGCAGTTCTTC; CDR3 protein: CASSIADEQFF
J gene: TRBJ1-2; V gene: TRBV6-5; D gene: TRBD1; clone size: -; CDR3 DNA: TGTGCCAGCAGTAAGGACAGGGAGAACTATGGCTACACCTTC; CDR3 protein: CASSKDRENYGYTF
J gene: TRBJ1-2; V gene: TRBV9; D gene: TRBD1; clone size: -; CDR3 DNA: TGTGCCAGCAGCGTTTCGGCAGGGGGCGCCTATGGCTACACCTTC; CDR3 protein: CASSVSAGGAYGYTF
J gene: TRBJ2-1; V gene: TRBV7-9; D gene: TRBD2; clone size: -; CDR3 DNA: TGTGCCAGCAGCTTAATGAGCGGGACCTCCTACAATGAGCAGTTCTTC; CDR3 protein: CASSLMSGTSYNEQFF
J gene: TRBJ1-4; V gene: TRBV7-6; D gene: -; clone size: -; CDR3 DNA: TGTGCCAGCAGCTTATATGCCGGGGAGGGGGAAAAACTGTTTTTT; CDR3 protein: CASSLYAGEGEKLFF
J gene: TRBJ2-5; V gene: TRBV28; D gene: TRBD2; clone size: -; CDR3 DNA: TGTGCCATCGTTTTAGCGGGAGAGACCCAGTACTTC; CDR3 protein: CAIVLAGETQYF
J gene: TRBJ1-2; V gene: TRBV5-1; D gene: TRBD1; clone size: -; CDR3 DNA: TGCGCCAGCAGCTTCAAGGGGGCCCTTGATGGCTACACCTTC; CDR3 protein: CASSFKGALDGYTF